This T cell receptor (beta chain) was sequenced during a study of blood T cell repertoires in COVID-19. The germline CDR1 and CDR2 sequences are MDHEN and SYDVKM. The CDR3 has 15 residues. The V segment lost 3 bases and the J segment 3 bases; nucleotides outside the gene matches: 5. Repertoires were generated with immunoSEQ multiplex PCR, while TCRdb's copy carries only in-frame clones and drops some. The data hold approximately 4,900 clones, with 89% observed a single time. This TCR was sampled from a human donor in a cohort sampled during active COVID-19. Sequences were obtained from peripheral blood. The chain combines TRBV28 with TRBJ2-1; 7 positions agree with TRBD2. CDR3 bases: TGTGCCAGCAGTTTGGGTCTAGCGGTCTACAATGAGCAGTTCTTC. Translating it yields CASSLGLAVYNEQFF.